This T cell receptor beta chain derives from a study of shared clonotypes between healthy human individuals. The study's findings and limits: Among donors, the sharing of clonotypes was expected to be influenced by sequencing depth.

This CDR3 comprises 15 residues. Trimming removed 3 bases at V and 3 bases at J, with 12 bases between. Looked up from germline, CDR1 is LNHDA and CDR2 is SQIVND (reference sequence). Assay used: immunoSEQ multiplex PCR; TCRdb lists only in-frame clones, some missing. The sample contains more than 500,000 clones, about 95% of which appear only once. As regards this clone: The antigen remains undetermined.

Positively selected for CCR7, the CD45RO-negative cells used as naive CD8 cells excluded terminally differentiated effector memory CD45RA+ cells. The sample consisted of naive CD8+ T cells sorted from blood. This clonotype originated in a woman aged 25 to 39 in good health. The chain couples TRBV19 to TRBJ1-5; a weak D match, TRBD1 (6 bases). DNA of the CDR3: TGTGCCAGTAGTATTTGGGGGGCAAACAATCAGCCCCAGCATTTT. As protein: CASSIWGANNQPQHF. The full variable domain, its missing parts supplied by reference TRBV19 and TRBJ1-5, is DGGITQSPKYLFRKEGQNVTLSCEQNLNHDAMYWYRQDPGQGLRLIYYSQIVNDFQKGDIAEGYSVSREKKESFPLTVTSAQKNPTAFYLCASSIWGANNQPQHFGDGTRLSIL.